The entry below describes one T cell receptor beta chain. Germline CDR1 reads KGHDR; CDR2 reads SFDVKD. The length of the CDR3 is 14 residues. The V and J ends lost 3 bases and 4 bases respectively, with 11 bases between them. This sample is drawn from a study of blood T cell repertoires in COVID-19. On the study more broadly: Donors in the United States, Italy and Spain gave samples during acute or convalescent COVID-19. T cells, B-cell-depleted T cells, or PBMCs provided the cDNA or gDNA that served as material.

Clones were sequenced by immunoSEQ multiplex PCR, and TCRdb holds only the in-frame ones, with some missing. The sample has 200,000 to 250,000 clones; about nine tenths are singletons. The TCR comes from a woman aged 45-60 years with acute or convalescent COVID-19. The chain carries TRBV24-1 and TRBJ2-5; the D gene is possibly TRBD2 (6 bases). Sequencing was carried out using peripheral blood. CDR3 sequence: CATSDHEGGETQYF. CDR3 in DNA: TGTGCCACCAGTGATCATGAGGGAGGAGAGACCCAGTACTTC.